The following is a T cell receptor beta chain sequence with its context. The antigen remains undetermined. Germline assignment: CDR1 SGDLS and CDR2 YYNGEE. V lost 0 bases and J lost 13, with 22 bases in between. The CDR3 loop spans 15 amino acids. The data derive from a study of regulatory T cells in long-lasting Graves disease. Study context: Graves' patients (newly diagnosed) had been on antithyroid drugs under 3 months.

Time point indicated: newly diagnosed GD, antithyroid drugs for less than 3 months. After RNA was extracted from PBMCs, the TCR library was made from it. The authors diagnosed Graves' disease using American Thyroid Association guidelines. CDR3 regions were amplified by Arm-PCR using iRepertoire HTBI primers to build TCR beta libraries. A single record per CDR3 protein comes from TCRdb applying MiXCR to the multiplex PCR reads. The table includes about 620,000 distinct CDR3 sequences, around 17% detected once. Study results and limitations: Gene preferences differed: TRBV28, TRBJ1-2, TRBJ2-5 in persistent cases.

These data also featured in a second study, about T cells in Graves' hyperthyroidism and ophthalmopathy. That paper states: During a first-round RT-PCR of the TCR CDR3, the HTBI primer set was used.

The source is a woman in her 30s with Graves disease. The rearrangement uses TRBV9 and TRBJ1-2; TRBD1 might be the D (6 bases). The sequenced sample was peripheral blood mononuclear cells (PBMCs), obtained at new diagnosis, from a patient treated with antithyroid drugs. The CDR3 reads CASSVDGNRAQGLTF. The CDR3 DNA follows: TGTGCCAGCAGCGTAGACGGAAACAGGGCCCAGGGCCTCACCTTC.